What follows is one T cell receptor beta chain and its context. Germline lookup yields CDR1 GTSNPN and CDR2 SVGIG (reference sequence). This CDR3 is 12 amino acids long. Trimming removed 4 bases from V and 9 bases from J, with 15 bases in between. Generated by immunoSEQ multiplex PCR, the TCRdb table keeps only in-frame clones and is missing some. Counted here are 150,000 to 200,000 clones, more than 75% occurring once; the ten biggest clones make up around 5.9%. These data are taken from a study of blood T cell repertoires in COVID-19. Material for sequencing was PBMCs or T cells enriched from blood (not recorded which). This clonotype was sampled from a man aged 40-55 years who had recovered from COVID-19. The chain combines TRBV30 with TRBJ1-1, with D possibly being TRBD1 (6 bases). CDR3 nucleotides: TGTGCCTGGAATTCGGACAGTACGAAAGCTTTCTTT. This translates into CAWNSDSTKAFF. The entire variable domain, with the rest obtained from reference TRBV30 and TRBJ1-1, is as follows: SQTIHQWPATLVQPVGSPLSLECTVEGTSNPNLYWYRQAAGRGLQLLFYSVGIGQISSEVPQNLSASRPQDRQFILSSKKLLLSDSGFYLCAWNSDSTKAFFGQGTRLTVV.